This T cell receptor beta chain comes out of a study of T cells in Graves' hyperthyroidism and ophthalmopathy. General study results and limits: Blood samples included most of the expanded thyroid clonotypes exceeding 0.001.

Using RNA transcripts as the source, TCR beta CDR3 regions were amplified. The HTBI primer set was used in a first-round RT-PCR of the TCR CDR3. TCRdb itself ran the multiplex PCR reads through MiXCR, one entry per CDR3 protein. The table lists some 800,000 distinct CDR3 sequences, 38% of them singletons. This clonotype was seen only a few times. Its antigen remains unidentified. Patients aged 18 to 65 had newly diagnosed hyperthyroidism of under 2 months' duration. The study left out patients who had uncontrolled infection, other autoimmune disease, pregnancy or lactation. This CDR3 spans 13 amino acids. Germline CDR1 SEHNR, CDR2 FQNEAQ (reference sequence). The V and J ends lost 6 bases and 4 bases respectively, with 12 bases between them.

This receptor was obtained from a young man with Graves' hyperthyroidism. The chain couples TRBV7-9 to TRBJ1-1, with D unresolved. The sequenced sample consisted of blood. The DNA for the CDR3 is TGTGCCAGCAGTCACTCCCCAGGCACTGAAGCTTTCTTT. Encoded protein: CASSHSPGTEAFF. Combining the CDR3 with reference TRBV7-9 and TRBJ1-1 gives the whole variable domain DTGVSQNPRHKITKRGQNVTFRCDPISEHNRLYWYRQTLGQGPEFLTYFQNEAQLEKSRLLSDRFSAERPKGSFSTLEIQRTEQGDSAMYLCASSHSPGTEAFFGQGTRLTVV.